This T cell receptor (beta chain) was profiled in a study of cytomegalovirus exposure and HLA in healthy donors. 13 Jbeta primers and 60 Vbeta primers were used for the PCR. The assay was immunoSEQ multiplex PCR, and TCRdb's table has in-frame clones only and misses some. Of about 150,000 clones in the sample, over 70% were seen once. The CDR3 runs to 11 residues. Trimming cost V 5 bases and J 8 bases, with 6 bases left between them. Germline V gene sequence: CDR1 SGHTA, CDR2 FQGTGA. Findings and limits, study-wide: In a later analysis, parvovirus B19, influenza, CMV and Epstein-Barr virus appeared linked to several top co-occurrence clusters.

On this clone: Its antigen remains unidentified.

The rearrangement uses TRBV7-3 and TRBJ1-4; D uncertain. The TCR comes from a woman in her thirties or forties in good health and CMV-seropositive. Sequencing input: PBMCs. For the CDR3, the DNA is TGTGCCAGCAGCCCTCAGGAAAAACTGTTTTTT. This codes for CASSPQEKLFF.